This T cell receptor (beta chain) derives from a study of blood T cells in healthy people across ages (dated by TCRdb to 2015 to 2017). Background for the entire study: In model experiments, roughly one uniquely barcoded TCR beta cDNA molecule per two T cells was captured by template switching. For two donors (one aged 18 to 29 and one aged 80 or older), the study analyzed two additional independent replicas of 1 million unique cDNA reads from the same blood draw. To track age-related changes in TCR beta repertoire diversity, the study relied on deep sequencing normalized with unique cDNA molecular identifiers. To avoid experimental bias, donors of different ages were distributed randomly across sequencing lanes. Donors were grouped into four age groups: young (average about 15 years), middle-aged (39), aged (over 55) and long-lived (approximately 81).

The donors were roughly 40 Caucasian individuals from Russia, aged roughly 6 to 100 years, who were systemically healthy. Ten milliliters of peripheral blood were collected from each donor into EDTA-treated Vacutainer tubes. Ficoll-Paque density-gradient centrifugation was used to isolate PBMCs, with at least 7 million per sample. Trizol reagent was used to extract total RNA from PBMCs, with at least 6 micrograms per sample. For every donor, an aliquot of PBMCs went through flow cytometry to measure the percentages of naive CD45RAhigh/CD27high T cells. Trimming leaves V shorter by 6 bases and J shorter by 0 bases, with the junction holding 8 bases beyond the gene matches. Reading from cysteine to phenylalanine, the CDR3 counts 17 amino acids. Of all the DNA, just the CDR3 is kept, 51 bases in frame from base 1. This clonotype was counted a few times. What antigen it recognizes has not been identified. No much larger clone is present one base from it, and per-base qualities are unavailable.

The full study reports these points: Observed TCR beta diversity per million T cells fell roughly linearly with age, and a significant reduction was already apparent by age roughly 40. The CMV infection status of donors was not known, potentially confounding age-related changes in expanded clonotypes. Observed TCR beta diversity correlated strongly with the percentage of naive T cells measured by flow cytometry. Conclusive comparison of naive and antigen-experienced compartments was prevented by the profiling of bulk unsorted PBMCs. Estimates of total diversity based on one million sequenced T cells were considered lower bounds and underestimates. Compared with the aged group, the long-lived group had more naive CD4+ T cells, fewer expanded clones and increased TCR diversity, a pattern suggesting age selection.

The library was built by means of 5' RACE. Reads for this sample came from an Illumina HiSeq 2500. A second roughly 7 to 11 cycle PCR used a sample-barcoded 5' primer and a J-beta primer mix. Each TCR beta cDNA molecule received a unique molecular identifier from a template-switch 5' adaptor carrying 12 random nucleotides. Each sample yielded at least 2.5 million CDR3-containing paired-end reads. The Mint cDNA synthesis kit, primed by a TRBC-specific oligonucleotide, was used to synthesize first-strand cDNA from all RNA. Following uracil-DNA glycosylase treatment, all cDNA underwent a first 18-cycle PCR with the universal primers M1SS and BC2_uni_R. Processing in the source paper ran as follows. For normalization, 1 million high-quality reads were randomly selected from each sample, with every read carrying a distinct molecular identifier. Reads with shared molecular identifiers were discarded instead of being binned into consensus sequences. MiTCR, run with a Q25 quality threshold and the strictest error-elimination algorithm, handled CDR3 identification, clonotype clustering and error correction. Lower-bound total TCR beta diversity was estimated with a nonparametric unseen species model using Euler transformation. TCRdb itself trimmed the public reads at Q25 with fastp, ran MiXCR and retained productive beta chains. Rows are unified per CDR3 protein, each entry keeping the most common DNA and genes. The V and J calls come from TCRdb's annotation, not from the publication. In this sample the table shows about 680,000 distinct CDR3 sequences, 49% of which occur a single time. Under 35% of the sample is in the top ten clones.

The TCR sequence derives from a woman aged 60-75 years in good health. The chain is assembled from TRBV12-3 or TRBV12-4 and TRBJ2-7; TRBD2 fits 13 bases in the junction. Sequenced input: blood. The DNA sequence is given as TGTGCCAGCAGAGGGACTAGCGGGAAGGAGATCTCCTACGAGCAGTACTTC. This gives the protein CASRGTSGKEISYEQYF.